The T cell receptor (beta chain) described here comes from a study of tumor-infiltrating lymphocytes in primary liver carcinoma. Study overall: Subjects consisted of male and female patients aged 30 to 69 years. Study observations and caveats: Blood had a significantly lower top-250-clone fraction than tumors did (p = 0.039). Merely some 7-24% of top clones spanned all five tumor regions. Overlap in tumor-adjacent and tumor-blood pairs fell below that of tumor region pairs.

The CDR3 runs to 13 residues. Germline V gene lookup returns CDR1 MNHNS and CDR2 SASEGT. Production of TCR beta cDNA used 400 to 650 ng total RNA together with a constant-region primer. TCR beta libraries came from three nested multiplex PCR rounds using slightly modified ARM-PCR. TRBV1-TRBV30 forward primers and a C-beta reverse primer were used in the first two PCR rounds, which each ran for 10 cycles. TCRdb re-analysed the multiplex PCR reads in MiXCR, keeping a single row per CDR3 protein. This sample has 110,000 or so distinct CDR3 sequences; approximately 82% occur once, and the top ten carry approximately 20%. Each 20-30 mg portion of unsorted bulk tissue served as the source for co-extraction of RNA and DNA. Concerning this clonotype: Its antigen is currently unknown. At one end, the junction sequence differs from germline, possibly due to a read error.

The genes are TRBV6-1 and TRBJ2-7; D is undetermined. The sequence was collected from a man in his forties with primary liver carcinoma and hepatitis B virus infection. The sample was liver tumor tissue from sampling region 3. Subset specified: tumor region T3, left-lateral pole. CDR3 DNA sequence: TGTGTCAGCAGTGAAGCTTACGACCTCGGGCAGTACTTC. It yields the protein CVSSEAYDLGQYF.